This TCR beta chain comes out of a study of cytotoxic CD8 clonotypes in ibrutinib-treated CLL. Study in general: Results showed roughly 24 partial and 2 complete responses; following median about 68 months, roughly 15 remained remitted, about twelve advanced. Response samples were taken after a median around 13 months of treatment, range 6 to 36.

V dropped 6 bases and J dropped 3 bases, with 18 bases sitting between them. The CDR3 runs 15 residues. Per germline, CDR1 MNHEY and CDR2 SMNVEV (reference sequence). Study results and caveats: Public clonotypes occurred uncommonly; on treatment, they contracted or remained stable. Clonality (at baseline) was higher than in age-matched healthy donors and tracked circulating CD8+ T-cell counts.

Sequencing used immunoSEQ multiplex PCR; TCRdb keeps in-frame clones, though not all of them. The sample includes about 160,000 clones, around nine tenths of them seen just once. As regards this clone: Its antigen remains unknown.

The chain employs TRBV27 and TRBJ2-7; TRBD2 might be the D (9 bases). The source material was PBMCs, sampled at disease progression, from a patient treated with ibrutinib. This TCR was sampled from a human donor with chronic lymphocytic leukemia. CDR3 coding DNA: TGTGCCAGCAGCCAGGGGGCTAGCGGGATCTACGAGCAGTACTTC. This sequence encodes CASSQGASGIYEQYF.